The sequence of this T cell receptor beta chain was determined in a study of cytomegalovirus exposure and HLA in healthy donors. With 60 Vbeta and 13 Jbeta primers, the PCR was carried out. Some clones are missing from TCRdb's copy, which holds only in-frame ones; the method was immunoSEQ multiplex PCR. The table lists 76,000 or so clones, around 72% of them singletons. The germline V gene encodes CDR1 SSHAT and CDR2 FNYEAQ (reference sequence). The CDR3 is 13 amino acids. Remarks on this clone: Mismatch with germline at one junction end may stem from a read error.

The clonotype originates from a woman aged 40 to 49 in good health and CMV-seropositive. V usage is TRBV7-7 and J usage is TRBJ1-1; D is uncertain. Sequencing was carried out using PBMCs. CDR3 in amino acids: CASSLDQNTEAFF. The CDR3 nucleotides are TGTGCTAGCAGCTTAGATCAGAACACTGAAGCTTTCTTT.